Detailed here is one T cell receptor (beta chain). The target of this receptor is not known. Base qualities were left out, and no much larger clone turns up one base away. The junction carries 11 bases between V and J, which are trimmed by 3 bases and 3 bases respectively. Measured from the cysteine to the phenylalanine, the CDR3 is 15 residues long. Left in the record is the CDR3 DNA by itself, 45 bases read in frame from the first base. Library preparation employed PCR. TCRdb records Illumina HiSeq 4000 as the sequencer. High-throughput sequencing was used to profile the TCR beta-chain CDR3 region of every patient. Turning to the authors' computational methods: The researchers built a classifier to tell apart papillary thyroid cancer patients with distant metastasis, based on CDR3 differences among clinicopathological groups. To measure repertoire diversity the researchers used the Shannon index, while the Morisita-Horn index served to gauge how similar the tumor and blood repertoires were. TCRdb reprocessing: public reads trimmed at Q25 with fastp, clones called with MiXCR, in-frame beta chains kept. TCRdb's processing, not the authors' own work, is the source of the V and J calls. The sample table lists approximately 17,000 clones, 27% of them with a count of one. Roughly 14% of the sample is taken by the ten largest.

The data stem from a study of metastatic and nonmetastatic thyroid tumors (dated by TCRdb to 2020 to 2021). Regarding the complete study: Repertoires from peripheral blood and from tumor or nodule tissue samples of malignant and benign thyroid patients were compared.

Results and caveats for the whole study, not just this receptor: In both blood and tumor samples, malignant tumors were reported to have significantly higher TCR beta diversity than benign nodules.

Before undergoing thyroid surgery, none of the patients had been given any kind of treatment. Patient clinical samples collected from about 2011 to 2019 were retrospectively analysed using T-cell receptor beta sequencing. Material for sequencing was adjacent normal tissue. The sequence was collected from a female donor with papillary thyroid cancer or a benign thyroid nodule (not recorded which). Some clones in this sample may be carry-over from other donors' samples. The chain joins TRBV12-3 or TRBV12-4 to TRBJ2-2, with a weak D call of TRBD1 (5 bases match). The DNA is as follows: TGTGCCAGCAGTTTTGGTCTAGGGGACACCGGGGAGCTGTTTTTT. The translation is CASSFGLGDTGELFF.